The 21 T cell receptor beta chains listed next were all sequenced from one sample in a study of neurological immune-mediated disorders. TCRdb reprocessed the 5' RACE reads with MiXCR, giving one entry per CDR3 protein. The table shows fewer than 65,000 distinct CDR3 sequences, with around 4.2% occurring only once. Sequencing was carried out using PBMCs. The receptors derive from a man aged 45-65 years with multiple sclerosis.

This clonotype was recorded at least ten times. The chain combines TRBV5-5 with TRBJ2-1; D possibly corresponds to TRBD1 (6 bases). V was shortened by 5 bases and J by 2 bases, with 11 bases between the two germline ends. Germline lookup yields CDR1 SGHKS and CDR2 YYEKEE (reference sequence). The CDR3 extends over 14 amino acids. As DNA, the CDR3 is TGTGCCAGCAGTCTAGCAGGGGCCTACAATGAGCAGTTCTTC. It encodes CASSLAGAYNEQFF. Supplemented by reference TRBV5-5 and TRBJ2-1, the full variable domain reads DAGVTQSPTHLIKTRGQQVTLRCSPISGHKSVSWYQQVLGQGPQFIFQYYEKEERGRGNFPDRFSARQFPNYSSELNVNALLLGDSALYLCASSLAGAYNEQFFGPGTRLTVL.

This clonotype has at least ten counts. The rearrangement joins TRBV7-9 to TRBJ1-1, with D possibly matching TRBD1 (5 bases). This CDR3 comprises 15 residues. The germline CDR1 and CDR2 sequences are SEHNR and FQNEAQ (reference sequence). V was pared by 7 bases and J by 4 bases, with 19 bases between. CDR3 coding DNA: TGTGCCAGCATCCAGGGTCAGGGAGGTACCACTGAAGCTTTCTTT. It is translated as CASIQGQGGTTEAFF. Supplemented by reference TRBV7-9 and TRBJ1-1, the full variable domain reads DTGVSQNPRHKITKRGQNVTFRCDPISEHNRLYWYRQTLGQGPEFLTYFQNEAQLEKSRLLSDRFSAERPKGSFSTLEIQRTEQGDSAMYLCASIQGQGGTTEAFFGQGTRLTVV.

This clonotype was seen at least ten times. The chain joins TRBV29-1 to TRBJ1-4, with D maybe TRBD1 (5 bases). Looked up from germline, CDR1 is SQVTM and CDR2 is ANQGSEA. The V and J ends lost 7 bases and 7 bases respectively, with 16 bases between them. This CDR3 region has 13 residues. CDR3 DNA sequence: TGCAGCGCGGGTTTGGGGGATGTTGAAAAACTGTTTTTT. It yields the protein CSAGLGDVEKLFF.

This clonotype was recorded many times. The rearrangement joins TRBV10-2 to TRBJ2-7; D tentatively fits TRBD1 or TRBD2 (6 bases each). The CDR3 runs to 15 residues. The germline V gene has CDR1 WSHSY and CDR2 SAAADI. With 5 bases removed from V and 0 bases from J, the gap between germline ends came to 14 bases. Here the CDR3 DNA reads TGCGCCAGCAGTAGGAGGAGGGGGAACTCCTACGAGCAGTACTTC. It is translated as CASSRRRGNSYEQYF.

V is TRBV6-6 and J is TRBJ2-1; 11 bases line up with TRBD2. Germline assignment: CDR1 MNHNY and CDR2 SVGAGI (reference sequence). With 2 bases clipped from V and 0 bases from J, the junction kept 6 bases outside the gene matches. The CDR3 covers 18 residues. The CDR3 DNA reads TGTGCCAGCAGTTACAAGGCTAGCGGGAGGTTCTCCTACAATGAGCAGTTCTTC. Translated: CASSYKASGRFSYNEQFF.

There are many counts of this clonotype. The chain uses TRBV5-1 and TRBJ1-1; a weak D match, TRBD1 (5 bases). The CDR3 has 16 amino acids. Germline-derived CDR1 and CDR2 are SGHRS and YFSETQ. V lost 4 bases to trimming and J lost 0 bases, with 16 bases between them. CDR3 sequence reads: CASSLDSAFMNTEAFF. The CDR3 nucleotides are TGCGCCAGCAGCCTAGACAGTGCCTTTATGAACACTGAAGCTTTCTTT.

This clonotype was counted many times. This chain connects TRBV19 to TRBJ2-3; maybe TRBD1 (6 bases). The CDR3 extends over 14 amino acids. Trimming pared 4 bases from V and 2 bases from J, leaving 10 bases between. Germline V lookup: CDR1 LNHDA, CDR2 SQIVND (reference sequence). This chain's CDR3 is CASSTDRATDTQYF. DNA of the CDR3: TGTGCCAGTAGTACGGACAGAGCCACAGATACGCAGTATTTT. The full variable domain, with the rest looked up from reference TRBV19 and TRBJ2-3, is DGGITQSPKYLFRKEGQNVTLSCEQNLNHDAMYWYRQDPGQGLRLIYYSQIVNDFQKGDIAEGYSVSREKKESFPLTVTSAQKNPTAFYLCASSTDRATDTQYFGPGTRLTVL.

Many counts were recorded for this clonotype. V and J are TRBV5-1 and TRBJ2-7; the match to TRBD1 covers 10 bases. Germline V CDR1 and CDR2: SGHRS, YFSETQ. This CDR3 is 14 amino acids long. J lost 4 bases, V lost 4 bases, and 5 bases had no gene match. Written as DNA, the CDR3 is TGCGCCAGCAGCATCCGGGACAGGGGTTACGAGCAGTACTTC. Translation gives CASSIRDRGYEQYF.

At least ten counts were recorded for this clonotype. The genes are TRBV20-1 and TRBJ2-6, with unresolved D. The CDR3 sequence is 15 residues long. Trimming took off 0 bases at V and 1 base at J, with 7 bases between the two ends. CDR1 DFQATT and CDR2 SNEGSKA come from the germline V gene (reference sequence). The CDR3 spells CSARDPSSGANVLTF. Written as DNA, the CDR3 is TGCAGTGCTAGAGATCCCTCATCTGGGGCCAACGTCCTGACTTTC.

This clonotype was detected ten times or more. The chain joins TRBV9 to TRBJ2-2; the D is unclear. The CDR3 length is 15 residues. Germline V CDR1 and CDR2: SGDLS, YYNGEE. V was shortened by 3 bases and J by 4 bases, with 13 bases between the two germline ends. CDR3 DNA: TGTGCCAGCAGCGCGCCTCCAGGATCCACCGGGGAGCTGTTTTTT. Protein sequence: CASSAPPGSTGELFF.

There are a few counts of this clonotype. This chain uses TRBV10-3 with TRBJ2-7, with 9 bases fitting TRBD2. The CDR3 runs 14 residues. Germline trimming cut 6 bases from V and 5 bases from J; bases unmatched to any gene: 8. From germline, CDR1 is ENHRY and CDR2 SYGVKD. The CDR3 spells CAIRSESSGNEQYF. DNA of the CDR3: TGTGCCATCAGGTCCGAATCTAGCGGGAACGAGCAGTACTTC.

This clonotype was found many times. The chain combines TRBV7-9 with TRBJ2-6; tentatively, D is TRBD1 (5 bases). Germline V gives CDR1 SEHNR, CDR2 FQNEAQ (reference sequence). This CDR3 is 15 amino acids long. The V and J ends lost 4 bases and 4 bases respectively, with 11 bases between them. CDR3 amino acids: CASSWGRSGANVLTF. The CDR3 DNA is TGTGCCAGCAGCTGGGGCCGTTCGGGGGCCAACGTCCTGACTTTC.

This clonotype was seen ten or more times. The V and J genes are TRBV7-9 and TRBJ2-7, with a tentative D call TRBD2 (7 bases). CDR1 SEHNR and CDR2 FQNEAQ come from the germline V gene (reference sequence). The ends were cut back, 5 bases at V and 1 base at J, with 15 bases in the middle. The CDR3 covers 15 residues. CDR3 DNA: TGTGCCAGCAGCGCAAGAGGGGGGGGGTCCTACGAGCAGTACTTC. It codes for CASSARGGGSYEQYF.

This clonotype appeared many times. The J gene is TRBJ2-1, the V gene TRBV5-1, with D tentatively TRBD1 (6 bases). There are 15 residues in the CDR3. Germline V gives CDR1 SGHRS, CDR2 YFSETQ. The ends were cut back, 0 bases at V and 5 bases at J, with 12 bases in the middle. This chain's CDR3 is CASSLEGQVHNEQFF. CDR3 in DNA: TGCGCCAGCAGCTTGGAGGGACAAGTCCACAATGAGCAGTTCTTC.

This clonotype has at least ten counts. The chain employs TRBV4-1 and TRBJ2-2; perhaps TRBD2 as D (6 bases). Germline V CDR1 and CDR2: MGHRA, YSYEKL. V shed 4 bases and J shed 0 bases, with 12 bases lying between them. CDR3 length: 16 amino acids. CDR3 loop: CASSLRGLPNTGELFF. The CDR3 DNA is TGCGCCAGCAGCCTTAGGGGACTTCCGAACACCGGGGAGCTGTTTTTT.

This clonotype came up a few times. The junction does not match germline at one end; this may be a read error. DNA of the CDR3: TGTGCCATCAGTGAGTCTAAGGGTTGGAATTCACCCCTCAACTTT. This sequence encodes CAISESKGWNSPLNF. This chain uses TRBV10-3 with TRBJ1-6; unclear D gene. The CDR3 contains 15 residues. Per germline, CDR1 ENHRY and CDR2 SYGVKD.

This clonotype showed up just a few times. The chain carries TRBV6-5 and TRBJ2-3; 10 nucleotides agree with TRBD2. V dropped 6 bases and J dropped 1; count of bases not matched to a gene: 10. The germline gives CDR1 MNHEY, CDR2 SVGAGI. This CDR3 has 17 residues. The CDR3 region is CASSIFSTSGRTDTQYF. CDR3 sequence (DNA): TGTGCCAGCAGCATATTCTCGACTAGCGGGCGCACAGATACGCAGTATTTT.

This clonotype appeared many times. The rearrangement links TRBV5-1 to TRBJ2-7, with 9 nucleotides matching TRBD2. This CDR3 contains 15 residues. Looked up from germline, CDR1 is SGHRS and CDR2 is YFSETQ. The V gene end was trimmed by 2 bases and the J gene end by 4 bases; junction bases not matched to a gene: 7. CDR3 sequence reads: CASSFLAGPQYEQYF. In DNA, the CDR3 is TGCGCCAGCAGCTTCCTAGCGGGACCACAATACGAGCAGTACTTC.

This clonotype was detected many times. V is TRBV29-1 and J is TRBJ2-5; 7 bases map to TRBD2. Germline CDR1 and CDR2: SQVTM and ANQGSEA. J lost 4 bases, V lost 4 bases, and 9 bases had no gene match. The CDR3 has 14 amino acids. Written as DNA, the CDR3 is TGCAGCGTTGGCCCGGGGGGAGGGCGAGAGACCCAGTACTTC. It codes for CSVGPGGGRETQYF.

V is TRBV12-3 or TRBV12-4 and J is TRBJ2-2; no firm D call. V gave up 5 bases and J gave up 5 bases, with 15 bases separating them. This CDR3 is built from 15 residues. The CDR3 loop is CASSPPSLRTGELFF. The CDR3 bases are TGTGCCAGCAGTCCTCCGAGCCTCCGGACCGGGGAGCTGTTTTTT.

This clonotype appeared many times. This chain connects TRBV12-3 or TRBV12-4 to TRBJ2-1; 9 nucleotides line up with TRBD2. CDR3 length equals 14 residues. With V trimmed by 3 bases and J by 8 bases, 5 bases remained unmatched. Here the CDR3 reads CASSLAGGPDEQFF. The CDR3 DNA reads TGTGCCAGCAGTTTGGCGGGAGGGCCAGATGAGCAGTTCTTC.